This T cell receptor (beta chain) was profiled in a study of tumor-infiltrating lymphocytes in primary liver carcinoma. About this clonotype: Its matching antigen is unknown. A read error may account for a junction end that differs from germline.

CDR3 length: 14 residues. The germline CDR1 and CDR2 sequences are SGHVS and FQNEAQ. Co-extracted RNA and DNA came from about 19-30 mg of unsorted bulk tissue. Surgical resection was used to treat these primary liver carcinoma patients. Donors were untreated and chronically infected with HBV. The study, taken as a whole, reports: The study found only about 7.5-25% of top clones in all five tumor regions. Tumors had a significantly higher top-250-clone fraction than blood (p = 0.039).

From 500 ng of total RNA, TCR beta-specific cDNA was reverse-transcribed using a constant-region primer. Libraries for TCR beta were built through three nested multiplex PCR rounds, which together made up a slightly modified ARM-PCR procedure. Investigators reported that the first two PCR rounds, at 10 cycles each, used TRBV1-TRBV30 forward primers with a C-beta reverse primer. MiXCR, applied by TCRdb to the multiplex PCR reads, yields one record per CDR3 protein. The sample has approximately 37,000 distinct CDR3 sequences; nearly 75% are singletons. This chain connects TRBV7-8 to TRBJ2-5; 11 bases are a match to TRBD1. Material for sequencing was liver tumor tissue from sampling region 4. Subset meaning: tumor region T4, right-lateral pole. This receptor was taken from a man aged 40-49 years with primary liver carcinoma and hepatitis B virus infection. As DNA, the CDR3 is TGTACCAGCAGTAGGGACAGGGGGATTGAGACCCAGTATTTC. Protein: CTSSRDRGIETQYF.